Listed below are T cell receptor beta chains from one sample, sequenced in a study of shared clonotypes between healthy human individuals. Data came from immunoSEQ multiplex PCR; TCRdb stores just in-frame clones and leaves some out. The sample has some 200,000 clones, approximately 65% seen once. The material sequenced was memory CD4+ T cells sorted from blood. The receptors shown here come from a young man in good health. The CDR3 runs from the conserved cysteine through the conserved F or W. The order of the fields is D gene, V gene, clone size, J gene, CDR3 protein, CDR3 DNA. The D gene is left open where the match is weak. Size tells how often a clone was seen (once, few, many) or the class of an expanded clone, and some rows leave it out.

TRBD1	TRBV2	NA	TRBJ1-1	CASSGRGLGTEAFF	TGTGCCAGCAGTGGTAGGGGGCTGGGGACTGAAGCTTTCTTT
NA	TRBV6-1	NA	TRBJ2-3	CASSLGERDTQYF	TGTGCCAGCAGTCTAGGGGAGCGGGATACGCAGTATTTT
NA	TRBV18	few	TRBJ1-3	CASSPMAGLVPGNTIYF	TGTGCCAGCTCACCCATGGCAGGGTTGGTCCCCGGAAACACCATATATTTT
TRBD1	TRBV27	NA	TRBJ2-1	CASSFQGDSSYNEQFF	TGTGCCAGCAGTTTCCAAGGGGACAGCTCCTACAATGAGCAGTTCTTC
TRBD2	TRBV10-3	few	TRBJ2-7	CAASNLAGDYEQYF	TGTGCCGCGTCGAATCTAGCGGGAGATTACGAGCAGTACTTC
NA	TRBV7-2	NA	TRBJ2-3	CASSLVAGTDTQYF	TGTGCCAGCAGCTTAGTGGCAGGGACAGATACGCAGTATTTT
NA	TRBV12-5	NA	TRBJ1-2	CASGLVLGQLYGDYTF	TGTGCTAGTGGTTTGGTCCTCGGACAGCTCTATGGAGACTACACCTTC
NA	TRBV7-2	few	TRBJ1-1	CASSSDNAMNTEAFF	TGTGCCAGCAGCTCCGACAATGCCATGAACACTGAAGCTTTCTTT
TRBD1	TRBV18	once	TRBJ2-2	CASSLKSGTGQPGELFF	TGTGCCAGCTCACTGAAATCCGGGACAGGGCAGCCCGGGGAGCTGTTTTTT
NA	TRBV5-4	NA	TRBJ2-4	CASSLSTPLAKNIQYF	TGTGCCAGCAGCTTGTCGACCCCGCTAGCCAAAAACATTCAGTACTTC
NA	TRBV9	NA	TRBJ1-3	CASSPRPGAGNTIYF	TGTGCCAGCAGCCCTAGACCAGGGGCTGGAAACACCATATATTTT
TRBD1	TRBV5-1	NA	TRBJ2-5	CASSLESTGYTETQYF	TGCGCCAGCAGCTTGGAGTCGACAGGGTATACAGAGACCCAGTACTTC
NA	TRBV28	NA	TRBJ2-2	CASSANGELFF	TGTGCCAGCAGTGCTAACGGGGAGCTGTTTTTT
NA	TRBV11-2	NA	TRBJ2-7	CASSRSSIFGDEQYF	TGTGCCAGCAGCAGGTCTAGCATTTTTGGCGACGAGCAGTACTTC
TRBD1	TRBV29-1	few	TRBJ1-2	CSVGGQGAGYGYTF	TGCAGCGTTGGGGGACAGGGGGCAGGGTATGGCTACACCTTC
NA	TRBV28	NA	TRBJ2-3	CASSSKGPSAATSTDTQYF	TGTGCCAGCAGTTCAAAAGGCCCCTCAGCAGCAACTAGCACAGATACGCAGTATTTT
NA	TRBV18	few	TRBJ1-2	CASSPGQGYGYTF	TGTGCCAGCTCACCTGGTCAGGGCTATGGCTACACCTTC
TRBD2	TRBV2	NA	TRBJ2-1	CASMLGVLAGGPTYNEQFF	TGTGCCAGCATGCTGGGGGTTCTAGCGGGAGGGCCAACCTACAATGAGCAGTTCTTC
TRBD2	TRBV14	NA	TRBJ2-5	CASSQPGGLRTQYF	TGTGCCAGCAGCCAACCGGGAGGTTTGAGAACCCAGTACTTC
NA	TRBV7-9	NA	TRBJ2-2	CASSLGPASVGGELFF	TGTGCCAGCAGCTTAGGGCCAGCGTCGGTAGGCGGGGAGCTGTTTTTT
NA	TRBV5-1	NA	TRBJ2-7	CASSLAIGLMLGEQYF	TGCGCCAGCAGCTTGGCCATAGGACTCATGTTGGGAGAGCAGTACTTC
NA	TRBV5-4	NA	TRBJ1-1	CASSLAGTNTEAFF	TGTGCCAGCAGCTTGGCAGGGACAAACACTGAAGCTTTCTTT
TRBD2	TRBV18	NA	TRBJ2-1	CASSPLVRGVNNEQFF	TGTGCCAGCTCACCATTAGTCCGGGGGGTAAACAATGAGCAGTTCTTC
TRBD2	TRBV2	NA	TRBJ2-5	CASREIAGGPSKTQYF	TGTGCCAGCAGGGAGATAGCGGGAGGGCCCTCTAAGACCCAGTACTTC
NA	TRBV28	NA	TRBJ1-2	CASSLWGGGKYSGYTF	TGTGCCAGCAGTTTATGGGGGGGCGGAAAGTATTCCGGCTACACCTTC
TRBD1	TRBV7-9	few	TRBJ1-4	CASSSPTGVDEKLFF	TGTGCCAGCAGCTCACCGACAGGGGTGGATGAAAAACTGTTTTTT
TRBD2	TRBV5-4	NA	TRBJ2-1	CASSLELAAAGGNEQFF	TGTGCCAGCAGCTTGGAGCTAGCGGCCGCCGGGGGGAATGAGCAGTTCTTC
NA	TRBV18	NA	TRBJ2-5	CASSPPARVQETQYF	TGTGCCAGCTCACCTCCGGCTAGGGTTCAAGAGACCCAGTACTTC
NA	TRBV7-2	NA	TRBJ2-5	CASSKDWGRGQETQYF	TGTGCCAGCAGTAAAGACTGGGGGCGGGGGCAAGAGACCCAGTACTTC
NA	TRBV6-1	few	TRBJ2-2	CASSEAGRSWVRRELFF	TGTGCCAGCAGTGAAGCGGGTCGTAGTTGGGTACGCCGGGAGCTGTTTTTT
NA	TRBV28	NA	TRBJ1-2	CAVKDGGGYGYTF	TGTGCCGTCAAGGACGGTGGTGGCTATGGCTACACCTTC
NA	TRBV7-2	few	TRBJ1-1	CANSWTGNTEAFF	TGTGCCAACTCATGGACGGGCAACACTGAAGCTTTCTTT
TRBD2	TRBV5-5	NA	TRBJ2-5	CASSFWPGLAGLETQYF	TGTGCCAGCAGCTTTTGGCCGGGACTAGCGGGATTAGAGACCCAGTACTTC
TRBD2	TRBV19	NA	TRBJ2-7	CASSISGSRGTYEQYF	TGTGCCAGTAGTATTAGCGGGAGTCGGGGGACCTACGAGCAGTACTTC
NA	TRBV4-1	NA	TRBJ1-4	CASSQDPLGKLFF	TGCGCCAGCAGCCAAGACCCCTTGGGAAAACTGTTTTTT
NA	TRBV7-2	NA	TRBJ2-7	CASMDISSYEQYF	TGTGCCAGCATGGACATCAGCTCCTACGAGCAGTACTTC
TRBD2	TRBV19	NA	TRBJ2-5	CASSAVGTNQETQYF	TGTGCCAGTAGTGCGGTAGGGACTAACCAAGAGACCCAGTACTTC
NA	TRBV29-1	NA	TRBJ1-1	CSVEGRLEAFF	TGCAGCGTTGAAGGGCGGCTTGAAGCTTTCTTT